This TCR beta chain is from a study of control samples from healthy donors and cancer patients. The table came from immunoSEQ multiplex PCR; TCRdb's copy has only in-frame clones and leaves some out. The sample shows 130,000 or so clones, 94% of them seen only once. V was pared by 0 bases and J by 7 bases, with 13 bases between. CDR1 and CDR2 from the germline V gene are SNHLY and FYNNEI. This CDR3 has 16 residues. Sequencing was carried out using blood. This TCR was recovered from a man between 35 and 55 years old in good health. The chain is built from TRBV2 and TRBJ1-6; no reliable D call. The CDR3 DNA follows: TGTGCCAGCAGTGAAGCGCCCCTTGGAGGGAATTCACCCCTCCACTTT. Its protein is CASSEAPLGGNSPLHF.